At least ten counts were recorded for the clone carrying this T cell receptor beta chain. The antigen is unknown. The investigators amplified TCR beta CDR3 regions from RNA transcripts. During a first-round RT-PCR of the TCR CDR3, the HTBI primer set was used. TCRdb re-called the multiplex PCR reads with MiXCR, one entry per CDR3 protein. The sample comprises 500,000 to 550,000 distinct CDR3 sequences, less than 25% of which are singletons, and approximately 26% rests with the top ten. The CDR3 runs 13 residues. V was cut by 2 bases and J by 12 bases, with 19 bases left in between. CDR1 and CDR2 from the germline V gene are GTSNPN and SVGIG (reference sequence). The patients, who ranged from 18 to 65 in age, presented with newly diagnosed hyperthyroidism lasting under 2 months. Fresh peripheral blood, 10 ml, was the source of the PBMCs. This specimen belongs to a study of T cells in Graves' hyperthyroidism and ophthalmopathy.

Notes on the study in general: A model of 13 V-J features distinguished ophthalmopathy from stable hyperthyroidism.

This clonotype originated in a young man with Graves' hyperthyroidism. Specimen: blood. The chain uses TRBV30 and TRBJ1-1; D is perhaps TRBD1 (6 bases). The CDR3 DNA reads TGTGCCTGGAGTAAAGGGTGGGAAAGGGGGACTTTCTTT. This encodes CAWSKGWERGTFF.